This entry describes one TCR beta chain. Repertoires were generated with immunoSEQ multiplex PCR, while TCRdb's copy carries only in-frame clones and drops some. The sample shows about 47,000 clones, approximately 81% of them seen only once. The data were obtained in a study of OX40 agonist ivuxolimab in advanced cancers. CDR1 MDHEN and CDR2 SYDVKM come from the germline V gene. Trimming stripped 3 bases from V and 4 bases from J, with 15 bases between. CDR3 size: 15 residues. The material sequenced was CD4+ or CD8+ T cells sorted from blood, taken in a trial of the OX40 agonist ivuxolimab. This chain joins TRBV28 and TRBJ1-2, with D uncertain. The TCR originated in an adult with an advanced solid tumor such as melanoma, head and neck, liver or kidney cancer. The CDR3 DNA is TGTGCCAGCAGTTTTTCCCGGGGAGTAGCCTATGGCTACACCTTC. This encodes CASSFSRGVAYGYTF.